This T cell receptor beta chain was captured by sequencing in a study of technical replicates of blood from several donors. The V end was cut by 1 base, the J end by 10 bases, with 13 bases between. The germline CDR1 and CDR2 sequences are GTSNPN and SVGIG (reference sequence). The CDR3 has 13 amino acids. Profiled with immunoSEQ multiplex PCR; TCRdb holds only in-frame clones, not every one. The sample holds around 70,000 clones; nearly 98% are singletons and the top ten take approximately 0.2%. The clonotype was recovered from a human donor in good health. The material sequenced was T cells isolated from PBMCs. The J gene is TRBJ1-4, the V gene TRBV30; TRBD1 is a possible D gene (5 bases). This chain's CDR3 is CAWSGAARGKLFF. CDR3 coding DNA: TGTGCCTGGAGTGGAGCAGCAAGGGGAAAACTGTTTTTT. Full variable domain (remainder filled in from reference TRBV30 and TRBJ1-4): SQTIHQWPATLVQPVGSPLSLECTVEGTSNPNLYWYRQAAGRGLQLLFYSVGIGQISSEVPQNLSASRPQDRQFILSSKKLLLSDSGFYLCAWSGAARGKLFFGSGTQLSVL.